Shown below are 30 T cell receptor beta chains from a single sample sequenced in a study of T-cell memory formation after mild COVID-19. A single record per CDR3 protein comes from TCRdb applying MiXCR to the 5' RACE reads. The profile shows around 300,000 distinct CDR3 sequences, around 8% of them singletons. The sample consisted of PBMCs or a T cell subset sorted from them (not recorded which). These receptors came from a young man who had mild COVID-19 (a few samples of this study predate the infection). Cell type and time point are not known.

The J gene is TRBJ2-6, the V gene TRBV4-1, with D perhaps TRBD1 (6 bases). V was trimmed by 0 bases and J by 3 bases, leaving 6 bases between them. Germline loops: CDR1 MGHRA, CDR2 YSYEKL. This CDR3 contains 15 residues. Here the CDR3 reads CASSQDRGGANVLTF. The DNA for the CDR3 is TGCGCCAGCAGCCAAGACAGGGGTGGGGCCAACGTCCTGACTTTC.

This chain joins TRBV6-1 and TRBJ2-7; 13 bases line up with TRBD2. Germline loops: CDR1 MNHNS, CDR2 SASEGT. The V and J ends lost 1 base and 3 bases, in that order; junction bases with no gene match: 0. This CDR3 comprises 15 residues. CDR3 sequence: CASSEGLAGGYEQYF. For the CDR3, the DNA is TGTGCCAGCAGTGAAGGACTAGCGGGGGGCTACGAGCAGTACTTC.

This clonotype showed up many times. This rearrangement joins TRBV11-2 to TRBJ2-3; D uncertain. Looked up from germline, CDR1 is SGHAT and CDR2 is FQNNGV. The CDR3 is 12 residues long. V dropped 5 bases and J dropped 5 bases, with 8 bases sitting between them. CDR3: CASSLLVDTQYF. CDR3 DNA: TGTGCCAGCAGCCTCCTAGTAGATACGCAGTATTTT.

This clonotype turned up a few times. The chain employs TRBV7-2 and TRBJ1-2; D gene uncertain. Between the trimmed V and J ends, which lost 5 bases and 7 bases, there was a span of 14 bases. The CDR3 spans 13 residues. The V gene's germline CDR1 is SGHTA and CDR2 FQGNSA. The CDR3 sequence: CASSNQDLLGYTF. The CDR3, as DNA: TGTGCCAGCAGCAATCAAGATCTACTTGGCTACACCTTC.

This clonotype turned up a few times. The chain combines TRBV25-1 with TRBJ1-2; 7 bases are shared with TRBD1. Germline CDR1 and CDR2: MGHDK and SYGVNS. V shed 3 bases, J shed 7 bases, and the junction held 11 bases outside the gene matches. The CDR3 totals 15 residues. The CDR3 protein is CASSEARGRGSGYTF. CDR3 DNA: TGTGCCAGCAGTGAGGCGAGGGGGCGAGGGAGTGGCTACACCTTC.

The genes are TRBV20-1 and TRBJ2-1; D may match TRBD1 or TRBD2 (5 bases each). Between the trimmed V and J ends, which lost 3 bases and 9 bases, there was a span of 21 bases. Germline assignment: CDR1 DFQATT and CDR2 SNEGSKA (reference sequence). This CDR3 contains 15 residues. The CDR3 DNA is TGCAGTGCTAGGAGGTACGGGGACGCGAGGGGTGAGCAGTTCTTC. It is translated as CSARRYGDARGEQFF.

This clonotype has only a few counts. The gene calls are TRBV7-3 and TRBJ2-6; D remains ambiguous. Between the trimmed V and J ends, which lost 1 base and 3 bases, there was a span of 4 bases. The CDR3 runs 14 residues. The V gene's germline CDR1 is SGHTA and CDR2 FQGTGA. The CDR3 sequence: CASSLNNGANVLTF. The DNA for the CDR3 is TGTGCCAGCAGCTTAAATAATGGGGCCAACGTCCTGACTTTC.

The rearrangement links TRBV6-2 or TRBV6-3 to TRBJ2-2; no firm D call. This CDR3 comprises 14 residues. The ends were cut back, 6 bases at V and 0 bases at J, with 8 bases in the middle. Per germline, CDR1 MNHEY and CDR2 SVGEGT. CDR3 amino acids: CASSVSTNTGELFF. The CDR3 nucleotides are TGTGCCAGCAGCGTCAGTACGAACACCGGGGAGCTGTTTTTT.

The sample holds many counts of this clonotype. The V gene is TRBV11-2, the J gene TRBJ2-7; D is perhaps TRBD2 (5 bases). Per the germline V gene, CDR1 is SGHAT and CDR2 is FQNNGV. V dropped 5 bases and J dropped 2 bases, with 7 bases sitting between them. This CDR3 contains 12 residues. The CDR3 loop is CASSPGTYEQYF. CDR3 bases: TGTGCCAGCAGCCCCGGGACCTACGAGCAGTACTTC.

This clonotype came up many times. CDR3 nucleotide sequence: TGTGCCAGCAGCTTGGATGGCAGGGGGAATGAAAAACTGTTTTTT. Protein product: CASSLDGRGNEKLFF. V is TRBV5-4 and J is TRBJ1-4; 7 bases are shared with TRBD1. V shed 0 bases, J shed 5 bases, and the junction held 4 bases outside the gene matches. The CDR3 has 15 residues. The germline gives CDR1 SGHNT, CDR2 YYREEE (reference sequence).

This clonotype has only a few counts. This chain connects TRBV7-8 to TRBJ2-5; D is tentatively TRBD1 or TRBD2 (5 bases each). V was cut by 5 bases and J by 4 bases, with 14 bases left in between. The CDR3 spans 14 residues. Germline V gives CDR1 SGHVS, CDR2 FQNEAQ. CDR3: CASSIGTGRETQYF. The CDR3 DNA follows: TGTGCCAGCAGCATAGGGACGGGGCGAGAGACCCAGTACTTC.

The chain combines TRBV4-1 with TRBJ2-3; 9 nucleotides align to TRBD2. CDR1 is MGHRA and CDR2 is YSYEKL in the germline V gene. Unmatched junction bases numbered 6, after V lost 8 bases and J lost 0 bases. The CDR3 totals 15 residues. The CDR3 DNA reads TGCGCCAGCGCCGCCCTAGCGGGGAGCACAGATACGCAGTATTTT. Protein product: CASAALAGSTDTQYF.

The gene calls are TRBV5-1 and TRBJ2-5; perhaps D is TRBD1 or TRBD2 (6 bases each). The CDR3 contains 19 residues. CDR1 is SGHRS and CDR2 is YFSETQ in the germline V gene. With 2 bases removed from V and 0 bases from J, the gap between germline ends came to 23 bases. CDR3 DNA sequence: TGCGCCAGCAGCTTATTTGACGGGGGCGGACTATTGTACCAAGAGACCCAGTACTTC. Translation gives CASSLFDGGGLLYQETQYF.

This clonotype was seen many times. V and J are TRBV29-1 and TRBJ1-5; D perhaps matches TRBD1 (6 bases). This CDR3 is 12 amino acids long. The V end lost 7 bases, the J end lost 5 bases, and 12 bases lay between the germline ends. The germline CDR1 and CDR2 sequences are SQVTM and ANQGSEA. The CDR3 is CSAQEGDQPQHF. The CDR3 DNA reads as TGCAGCGCACAGGAGGGGGATCAGCCCCAGCATTTT.

This clonotype occurred a few times. The chain links TRBV15 to TRBJ2-5; TRBD2 might be the D (5 bases). This CDR3 is 15 amino acids long. CDR1 and CDR2 (germline): LNHNV, YYDKDF (reference sequence). Between the trimmed V and J ends, which lost 4 bases and 0 bases, there was a span of 12 bases. Here the CDR3 DNA reads TGTGCCACCAGCACCCGCCTGAGGGACCAAGAGACCCAGTACTTC. This encodes CATSTRLRDQETQYF.

This clonotype was recorded many times. Here the CDR3 DNA reads TGCAGTGCTAGGACGGGGGATGACGGGGAGCTGTTTTTT. It specifies CSARTGDDGELFF. This chain connects TRBV20-1 to TRBJ2-2, with a possible D match to TRBD2 (6 bases). CDR3 length: 13 amino acids. Trimming shortened V by 3 bases and J by 7 bases, and 12 bases separated the two germline ends. Per the germline V gene, CDR1 is DFQATT and CDR2 is SNEGSKA (reference sequence).

The chain links TRBV27 to TRBJ1-2; D perhaps matches TRBD1 (5 bases). The CDR3 sequence is 12 residues long. V lost 6 bases and J lost 5, with 10 bases in between. Germline V lookup: CDR1 MNHEY, CDR2 SMNVEV (reference sequence). The CDR3 DNA follows: TGTGCCAGCAGGACCGGGACGTATGGCTACACCTTC. Protein sequence: CASRTGTYGYTF.

The chain recombines TRBV25-1 with TRBJ2-2; 7 nucleotides match TRBD2. The germline gives CDR1 MGHDK, CDR2 SYGVNS. The V and J ends lost 5 bases and 6 bases, in that order; junction bases with no gene match: 6. The CDR3 spans 14 residues. CDR3 residues: CASSSSRGAGELFF. The CDR3 bases are TGTGCCAGCAGTTCAAGTCGGGGGGCCGGGGAGCTGTTTTTT.

This clonotype was detected many times. The chain links TRBV5-1 to TRBJ2-7, with 7 nucleotides matching TRBD1. Germline V lookup: CDR1 SGHRS, CDR2 YFSETQ. The CDR3 is 15 amino acids. V shed 0 bases and J 8 bases; nucleotides not matched to a gene: 11. This CDR3 is CASSLADLDRDKQYV. The CDR3, as DNA: TGCGCCAGCAGCTTGGCCGACCTCGACAGGGATAAGCAGTACGTC.

The V and J genes are TRBV30 and TRBJ1-1; no reliable D call. This CDR3 comprises 14 residues. V was clipped by 0 bases and J by 0 bases, with 8 bases between them. The germline CDR1 and CDR2 sequences are GTSNPN and SVGIG (reference sequence). CDR3 sequence: CAWSVSPMNTEAFF. The CDR3 DNA follows: TGTGCCTGGAGTGTCAGCCCCATGAACACTGAAGCTTTCTTT.

In its sample, this clonotype was seen a few times. The J gene is TRBJ2-1, the V gene TRBV9; TRBD1 is a possible D gene (5 bases). The V gene's germline CDR1 is SGDLS and CDR2 YYNGEE. This CDR3 contains 12 residues. Deletions cut 0 bases from V and 9 bases from J, with 7 bases between. The CDR3 DNA is TGTGCCAGCAGCGTAGACGACAGTGAGCAGTTCTTC. Translation gives CASSVDDSEQFF.

The V call is TRBV4-1, the J call TRBJ1-2; tentative D call: TRBD1 (5 bases). Germline V gives CDR1 MGHRA, CDR2 YSYEKL. This CDR3 comprises 15 residues. Trimming stripped 3 bases from V and 4 bases from J, with 15 bases between. CDR3 loop: CASSHPGRDFYGYTF. In DNA, the CDR3 is TGCGCCAGCAGCCATCCAGGGAGAGATTTCTATGGCTACACCTTC.

CDR3 in amino acids: CASSQGTDPYEQYF. The CDR3 DNA sequence: TGTGCCAGCAGCCAAGGGACCGATCCCTACGAGCAGTACTTC. The V and J genes are TRBV3-1 and TRBJ2-7; D remains ambiguous. The CDR3 covers 14 residues. Per the germline V gene, CDR1 is LGHDT and CDR2 is YNNKEL (reference sequence). V shed 1 base and J shed 2 bases, with 9 bases lying between them.

This chain joins TRBV28 and TRBJ2-7; 8 positions agree with TRBD2. Germline V CDR1 and CDR2: MDHEN, SYDVKM. Germline trimming cut 6 bases from V and 3 bases from J; bases unmatched to any gene: 10. The CDR3 length is 15 residues. CDR3 in amino acids: CASRRGGPTDYEQYV. As DNA, the CDR3 is TGTGCCAGCAGACGGGGGGGTCCGACAGACTACGAGCAGTACGTC.

This clonotype has more than one count but fewer than ten. The chain recombines TRBV6-6 with TRBJ2-2; D is unclear. Germline V gene data show CDR1 as MNHNY and CDR2 as SVGAGI (reference sequence). The CDR3 contains 14 residues. V lost 2 bases to trimming and J lost 2 bases, with 6 bases between them. DNA for the CDR3: TGTGCCAGCAGTTACCTGTCTAACACCGGGGAGCTGTTTTTT. This codes for CASSYLSNTGELFF.

V is TRBV9 and J is TRBJ2-3; D is undetermined. V lost 3 bases and J lost 7, with 12 bases in between. This CDR3 has 13 amino acids. The germline V gene encodes CDR1 SGDLS and CDR2 YYNGEE. This chain's CDR3 is CASSGPRLNTQYF. The CDR3 DNA follows: TGTGCCAGCAGCGGACCCCGGCTTAATACGCAGTATTTT.

This clonotype was picked up many times. J is TRBJ2-1 and V is TRBV5-1; D is undetermined. CDR1 and CDR2 from the germline V gene are SGHRS and YFSETQ. The CDR3 extends over 16 amino acids. The V gene lost 0 bases and the J gene lost 0 bases, with 10 bases spanning the gap. The CDR3 loop reads CASSLAGQGSYNEQFF. The CDR3 coding sequence is TGCGCCAGCAGCTTGGCCGGCCAAGGCTCCTACAATGAGCAGTTCTTC.

The chain recombines TRBV19 with TRBJ2-3, with D maybe TRBD2 (5 bases). CDR1 LNHDA and CDR2 SQIVND come from the germline V gene (reference sequence). V shed 3 bases and J shed 2 bases, with 12 bases lying between them. This CDR3 has 15 amino acids. The CDR3 region is CASSMVAGYTDTQYF. The CDR3 DNA is TGTGCCAGTAGTATGGTGGCGGGCTACACAGATACGCAGTATTTT. The full variable domain, with the rest looked up from reference TRBV19 and TRBJ2-3, is DGGITQSPKYLFRKEGQNVTLSCEQNLNHDAMYWYRQDPGQGLRLIYYSQIVNDFQKGDIAEGYSVSREKKESFPLTVTSAQKNPTAFYLCASSMVAGYTDTQYFGPGTRLTVL.

This clonotype was found many times. This sequence joins TRBV3-1 and TRBJ2-5; D is unclear. CDR3 length equals 15 residues. Germline V lookup: CDR1 LGHDT, CDR2 YNNKEL (reference sequence). V was trimmed by 1 base and J by 5 bases, leaving 14 bases between them. CDR3 in DNA: TGTGCCAGCAGCCAAGGAGAGGTAGCCGTCGAGACCCAGTACTTC. This codes for CASSQGEVAVETQYF.

This clonotype was seen at least ten times. V gene TRBV12-3 or TRBV12-4 combines with J gene TRBJ2-1, with 10 positions matching TRBD1. After removal of 4 bases from V and 6 bases from J, the junction contained 6 bases not matched to a gene. The CDR3 runs to 15 residues. The CDR3, as DNA: TGTGCCAGCAGTTGGGACAGGGGTACAGTCAATGAGCAGTTCTTC. Protein sequence: CASSWDRGTVNEQFF.